The clone carrying this T cell receptor (beta chain) was seen only a few times. Its cognate antigen is unknown. The entry originates in a study of beta chain features in type 1 diabetes. Study-level information: Sorted cells, roughly 98,000,000 in number, were examined across all samples.

Researchers reported sorting CD4+ naive, central memory, regulatory and stem cell-like memory cells via CD45RO/CCR7/CD25/CD127/CD95/CD27. Sort purity for all populations was recorded as exceeding 98%. Study findings and constraints: Among all four CD4+ subsets, Type 1 diabetes patients had TCRB CDR3s that were moderately but significantly shorter. For patients, the naive, central memory and Treg TCRB repertoires appeared more alike than for healthy donors.

cDNA synthesis used the whole RNA isolate, giving expressed TCRB sequences. The method was immunoSEQ multiplex PCR; TCRdb's version includes in-frame clones alone and lacks a portion of them. The table shows about 260,000 clones, with 20% occurring only once. In germline, CDR1 is SQVTM, CDR2 ANQGSEA. CDR3 length: 16 amino acids. The J segment lost 0 bases and the V segment lost 3 bases, leaving 10 bases of the junction unmatched. Material: naive CD4+ T cells from blood. This sequence originates from a woman in her thirties or forties with type 1 diabetes. This chain links TRBV29-1 with TRBJ1-1; 7 nucleotides match TRBD1. CDR3 amino acids: CSVDRDRNPLNTEAFF. The CDR3, as DNA: TGCAGCGTTGACCGGGACAGAAACCCGTTGAACACTGAAGCTTTCTTT.